The entry below gives a single T cell receptor (beta chain) sequence along with its context. Its antigen is not known. Participants comprised healthy donors of bone marrow. V lost 6 bases and J 7 bases, leaving 10 bases between the germline ends. Germline V lookup: CDR1 LNHDA, CDR2 SQIVND (reference sequence). CDR3 length: 13 amino acids. The sample belongs to a study of cytomegalovirus exposure and HLA in healthy donors. Overall study results and limits: CMV serostatus was the only immune exposure information that was available. In an earlier analysis, in approximately 570 donors, most V segments appeared productive either ~90% or ~30% of the time. Clonal expansion, a later analysis showed, was greater in HLA-associated TCR beta chains than in equally common others.

The PCR used 60 Vbeta and 13 Jbeta primers. Measured with immunoSEQ multiplex PCR; TCRdb has only the in-frame clones, and not every one. The sample includes 150,000 to 200,000 clones, roughly 73% of them seen just once. The sequencing input was PBMCs. This clonotype was obtained from a male donor in good health and CMV-seronegative. The genes are TRBV19 and TRBJ1-6, with a weak D call TRBD1 (6 bases). The CDR3 loop reads CASSYRVNSPLHF. The CDR3 nucleotides are TGTGCCAGTAGCTACAGGGTAAATTCACCCCTCCACTTT.